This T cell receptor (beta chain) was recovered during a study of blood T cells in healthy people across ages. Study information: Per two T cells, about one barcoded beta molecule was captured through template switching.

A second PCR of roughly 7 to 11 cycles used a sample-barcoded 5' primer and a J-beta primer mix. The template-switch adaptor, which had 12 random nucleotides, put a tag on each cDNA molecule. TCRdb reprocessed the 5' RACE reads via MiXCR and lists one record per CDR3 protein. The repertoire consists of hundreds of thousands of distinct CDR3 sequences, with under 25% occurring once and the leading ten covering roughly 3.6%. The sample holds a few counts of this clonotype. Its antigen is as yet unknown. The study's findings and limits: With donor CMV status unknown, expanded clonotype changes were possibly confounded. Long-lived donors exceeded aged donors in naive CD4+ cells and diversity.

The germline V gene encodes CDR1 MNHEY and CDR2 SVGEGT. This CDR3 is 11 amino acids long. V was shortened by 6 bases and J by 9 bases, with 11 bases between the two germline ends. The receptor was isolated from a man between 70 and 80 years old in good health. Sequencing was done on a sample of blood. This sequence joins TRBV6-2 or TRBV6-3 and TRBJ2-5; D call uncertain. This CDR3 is CASRDLKSQYF. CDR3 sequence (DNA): TGTGCCAGCAGAGATCTCAAATCCCAGTACTTC.